In its sample, the clone carrying this T cell receptor beta chain was seen once. PCR was performed using 60 Vbeta and 13 Jbeta primers. The method was immunoSEQ multiplex PCR; TCRdb's version includes in-frame clones alone and lacks a portion of them. In the table there are under 130,000 clones, about 80% of which are singletons. The sample is drawn from a study of cytomegalovirus exposure and HLA in healthy donors. Sequences were obtained from PBMCs. The receptor was isolated from a man in his thirties or forties in good health and CMV-seronegative.

For the CDR3, the DNA is TGTGCCACCAGCAGAGATCTAGGCCCAACCTACGAGCAGTACTTC. Its protein is CATSRDLGPTYEQYF. The V gene is TRBV15, the J gene TRBJ2-7, with no clear D. Germline V gene lookup returns CDR1 LNHNV and CDR2 YYDKDF (reference sequence). The CDR3 runs 15 residues. Trimming stripped 0 bases from V and 2 bases from J, with 11 bases between.